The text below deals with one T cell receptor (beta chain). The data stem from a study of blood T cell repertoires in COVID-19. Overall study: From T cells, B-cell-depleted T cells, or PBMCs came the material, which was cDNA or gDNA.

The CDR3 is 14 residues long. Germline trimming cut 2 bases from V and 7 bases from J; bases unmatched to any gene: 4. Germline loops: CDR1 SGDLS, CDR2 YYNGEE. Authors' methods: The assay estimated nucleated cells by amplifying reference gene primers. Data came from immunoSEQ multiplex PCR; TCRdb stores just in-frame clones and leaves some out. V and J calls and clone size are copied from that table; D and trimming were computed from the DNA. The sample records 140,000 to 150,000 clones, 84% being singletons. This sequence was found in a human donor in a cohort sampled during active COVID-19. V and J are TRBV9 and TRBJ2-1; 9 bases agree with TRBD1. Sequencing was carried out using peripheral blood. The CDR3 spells CASSVGDRVNEQFF. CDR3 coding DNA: TGTGCCAGCAGCGTGGGGGACAGGGTAAATGAGCAGTTCTTC.